These 11 T cell receptor beta chains were sequenced from one sample in a study of control samples from healthy donors and cancer patients. Data came from immunoSEQ multiplex PCR; TCRdb stores just in-frame clones and leaves some out. The sample contains more than 80,000 clones, 85% to 95% of which appear only once. Sequenced sample: blood. The source of these receptors is a young man in good health.

J is TRBJ1-2 and V is TRBV12-3 or TRBV12-4; 8 bases agree with TRBD1. The CDR3 has 13 residues. Trimming took 8 bases from V and 9 from J; bases not matched to a gene: 11. In DNA, the CDR3 is TGTGCCAGCCGCCTTACAGGGGGAATCCGCTACACCTTC. Its protein is CASRLTGGIRYTF.

The chain recombines TRBV5-5 with TRBJ1-5; a possible D gene is TRBD1 (6 bases). CDR1 and CDR2 from the germline V gene are SGHKS and YYEKEE (reference sequence). CDR3 length equals 14 residues. The V and J ends lost 7 bases and 5 bases respectively, with 16 bases between them. In DNA, the CDR3 is TGTGCCAGCTCACGCGGGGACATTGATCAGCCCCAGCATTTT. Its protein is CASSRGDIDQPQHF.

This chain connects TRBV5-1 to TRBJ1-1; the D is unclear. CDR1 is SGHRS and CDR2 is YFSETQ in the germline V gene. CDR3 length: 15 amino acids. V lost 1 base and J 7 bases, leaving 17 bases between the germline ends. The chain's CDR3 is CASSLLTGSPNEAFF. The CDR3 DNA reads as TGCGCCAGCAGCTTGCTTACGGGGAGCCCAAATGAAGCTTTCTTT.

For this clone: Additional DNA sequences in this sample encode the identical CDR3. J is TRBJ1-2 and V is TRBV14, with D unclear. V shed 0 bases and J shed 8 bases, with 22 bases lying between them. Germline V gene sequence: CDR1 SGHDN, CDR2 FVKESK. This CDR3 has 17 amino acids. As DNA, the CDR3 is TGTGCCAGCAGCCAAGATCTCCGAGGCGTCAGAGGAGGGGGCTACACCTTC. This sequence encodes CASSQDLRGVRGGGYTF.

The chain has TRBV7-9 and TRBJ1-3; no reliable D call. Per germline, CDR1 SEHNR and CDR2 FQNEAQ (reference sequence). The CDR3 spans 15 residues. V shed 4 bases and J shed 1 base, with 11 bases lying between them. The DNA of the CDR3 is TGTGCCAGCAGCTGGGCGACGAAGTCTGGAAACACCATATATTTT. Its protein product is CASSWATKSGNTIYF.

The chain recombines TRBV7-3 with TRBJ1-1; D possibly corresponds to TRBD1 (5 bases). The CDR3 contains 12 residues. Germline V lookup: CDR1 SGHTA, CDR2 FQGTGA. V lost 5 bases, J lost 10 bases, and 14 bases lay in between. CDR3 coding DNA: TGTGCCAGCAGCATCCTTGGGGGAGTAGCTTTCTTT. Residues: CASSILGGVAFF. The full variable domain, completed using reference TRBV7-3 and TRBJ1-1, is GAGVSQTPSNKVTEKGKYVELRCDPISGHTALYWYRQSLGQGPEFLIYFQGTGAADDSGLPNDRFFAVRPEGSVSTLKIQRTERGDSAVYLCASSILGGVAFFGQGTRLTVV.

This chain uses TRBV20-1 with TRBJ1-1; no firm D call. CDR1 is DFQATT, CDR2 SNEGSKA, per germline (reference sequence). Trimming stripped 2 bases from V and 3 bases from J, with 4 bases between. The CDR3 has 11 residues. This CDR3 reads CSARSYTEAFF. The CDR3 nucleotides are TGCAGTGCTAGAAGTTACACTGAAGCTTTCTTT.

The chain couples TRBV4-2 to TRBJ2-7; 10 nucleotides align to TRBD2. This CDR3 contains 15 residues. The V gene end was trimmed by 0 bases and the J gene end by 3 bases; junction bases not matched to a gene: 2. The germline gives CDR1 LGHNA, CDR2 YNFKEQ. The CDR3 DNA sequence: TGTGCCAGCAGCCAAGAGGCTAGCGGGAGCTACGAGCAGTACTTC. Its protein is CASSQEASGSYEQYF.

The chain joins TRBV25-1 to TRBJ1-2; D remains ambiguous. The CDR3 spans 15 residues. V shed 4 bases and J shed 2 bases, with 14 bases lying between them. Germline lookup yields CDR1 MGHDK and CDR2 SYGVNS. The CDR3 sequence is CASSGEERTNYGYTF. In DNA, the CDR3 is TGTGCCAGCAGTGGGGAGGAACGGACCAACTATGGCTACACCTTC.

The rearrangement joins TRBV6-1 to TRBJ1-2; TRBD1 aligns across 8 bases. The CDR3 has 16 residues. Trimming removed 0 bases from V and 7 bases from J; junction bases left unmatched: 10. CDR1 and CDR2 from the germline V gene are MNHNS and SASEGT. The CDR3 loop reads CASSEARAGQGFGYTF. The DNA of the CDR3 is TGTGCCAGCAGTGAAGCGCGGGCCGGACAGGGCTTTGGCTACACCTTC.

This CDR3 is CSVPRPGTGGTGELFF. In DNA, the CDR3 is TGCAGCGTCCCGCGTCCCGGGACAGGGGGCACCGGGGAGCTGTTTTTT. The chain uses TRBV29-1 and TRBJ2-2, with 11 bases fitting TRBD1. Trimming took 6 bases from V and 4 from J; bases not matched to a gene: 10. CDR1 and CDR2 (germline): SQVTM, ANQGSEA. The CDR3 totals 16 residues.